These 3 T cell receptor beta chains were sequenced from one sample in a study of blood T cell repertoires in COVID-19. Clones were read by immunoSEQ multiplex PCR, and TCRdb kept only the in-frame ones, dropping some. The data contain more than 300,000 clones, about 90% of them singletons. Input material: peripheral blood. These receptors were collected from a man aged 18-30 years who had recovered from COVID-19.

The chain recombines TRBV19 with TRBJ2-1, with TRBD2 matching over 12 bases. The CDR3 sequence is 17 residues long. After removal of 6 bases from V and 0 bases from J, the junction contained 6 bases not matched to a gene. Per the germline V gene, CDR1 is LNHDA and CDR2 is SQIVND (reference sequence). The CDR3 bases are TGTGCCAGTAGCCCGACTAGCGGGGGTCACTCCTACAATGAGCAGTTCTTC. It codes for CASSPTSGGHSYNEQFF. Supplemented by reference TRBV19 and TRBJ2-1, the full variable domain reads DGGITQSPKYLFRKEGQNVTLSCEQNLNHDAMYWYRQDPGQGLRLIYYSQIVNDFQKGDIAEGYSVSREKKESFPLTVTSAQKNPTAFYLCASSPTSGGHSYNEQFFGPGTRLTVL.

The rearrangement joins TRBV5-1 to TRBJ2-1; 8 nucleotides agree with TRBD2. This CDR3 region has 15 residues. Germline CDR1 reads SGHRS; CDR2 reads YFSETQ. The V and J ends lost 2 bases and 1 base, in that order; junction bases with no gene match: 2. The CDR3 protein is CASSLAGESYNEQFF. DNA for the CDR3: TGCGCCAGCAGCTTAGCGGGAGAGTCCTACAATGAGCAGTTCTTC.

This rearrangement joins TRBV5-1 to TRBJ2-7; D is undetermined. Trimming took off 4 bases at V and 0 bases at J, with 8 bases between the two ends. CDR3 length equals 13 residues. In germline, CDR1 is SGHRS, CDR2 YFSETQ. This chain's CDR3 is CASSPGSSYEQYF. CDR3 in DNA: TGCGCCAGCAGCCCCGGGTCCTCCTACGAGCAGTACTTC.